This TCR beta chain was observed in a study of shared T cell receptors in the human thymus. Sequenced by immunoSEQ multiplex PCR; TCRdb stores in-frame clones only, minus some. The sample holds under 850,000 clones, over 75% seen once. This CDR3 region has 12 residues. Per germline, CDR1 SGHAT and CDR2 FQNNGV. Trimming pared 1 base from V and 3 bases from J, leaving 4 bases between. The sample also formed part of further work on human thymus T cells. That study adds: Donor material was obtained from healthy Finnish infants undergoing corrective surgery for congenital heart defects. Thymus was obtained from resections taken during corrective heart surgery. Thymic and blood repertoires appeared to carry a bias in their V and J gene usage. Reports from related research described highly overlapping thymic repertoires among unrelated individuals.

Sequencing was performed on thymocytes. This receptor was identified in a boy under two years old with a congenital heart defect. The chain carries TRBV11-2 and TRBJ2-7; D is ambiguous. Here the CDR3 reads CASSLGDYEQYF. CDR3 in DNA: TGTGCCAGCAGCTTAGGCGACTACGAGCAGTACTTC.